This T cell receptor beta chain was identified in a study of shared clonotypes between healthy human individuals (dated by TCRdb to 2020 to 2021). About the study as a whole: The cohort comprised a couple of women and a few men aged 18 to 49 years. To increase sequencing depth and limit assay-specific biases, TCR repertoire library preparation and sequencing were carried out by different laboratories using diverse techniques. For each donor, CD4 naive and CD4 memory were each run on three plates, CD8 naive on two plates, and CD8 memory on one plate. Per donor, leukapheresis produced somewhere between about 0.94 and 9.5 billion PBMCs. To estimate repertoire size and how much clonotypes are shared between individuals, the study performed deep sequencing of blood TCR repertoires from roughly five healthy adults.

Results and caveats for the whole study, not just this receptor: Even with the large sequencing depth, rarefaction of the sorted-subset datasets indicated that sequencing was incomplete. Compared with non-shared clonotypes, the clonotypes found in all four sorted-subset donors had higher generation probabilities. Sampling was limited to blood, and TCR repertoires in tissue likely differ from TCR repertoires in blood. Naive subsets generally had larger estimated clonotype richness than memory subsets. The genetic and exposure-history diversity represented was limited by the small number of donors. About 5% of naive CD4, 3.5% of naive CD8, 2.3% of memory CD4, and 0.35% to 0.4% of memory CD8 clonotypes were shared across several donors. Pairwise subsampling led to the expectation that sequencing depth would affect the degree of clonotype sharing among donors.

For the CD8 naive samples, CD45RO-negative cells were positively selected for CCR7, yielding a CD45RA+CCR7+ population from which TemRA cells were excluded. Donors were healthy HIV-negative adults with no recently reported acute infections or vaccinations. All donors were Caucasian adults living in Nashville, Tennessee, USA. After blood collection by leukapheresis, PBMCs were isolated using Ficoll-Histopaque density gradient centrifugation and then cryopreserved in the vapor phase of liquid nitrogen. Analytical flow cytometry was used to check the purity and quantity of each magnetically sorted T cell population. Genomic DNA was isolated from every sorted fraction and measured by UV absorbance on a Nanodrop 2000c. Only one count was recorded for this clone. Its specific antigen is unknown. One base away there is no much larger clone; base qualities are not given. The same CDR3 also results from other DNA sequences found in this sample.

According to the germline V gene (reference sequence), CDR1 reads MNHEY and CDR2 reads SMNVEV. V loses 3 bases, J loses 6 bases, and the germline ends lie 14 bases apart. The CDR3, from cysteine to phenylalanine, totals 14 residues. Only CDR3 DNA is held: 42 bases, read in frame from base 1. Using the deep immunoSEQ assay, multiplex PCR amplified TCR CDR3 regions from genomic DNA. Extracted genomic DNA from each cell subset was distributed evenly across all wells of several immunoSEQ 96-well plates, and each plate was treated as a replicate. Each replicate PCR for sorted subsets received approximately 200 ng genomic DNA, equal to about 30,000 T cell genomes. The purified libraries were quantified using a Qubit 3.0 fluorometer, sized with a Bioanalyzer 2100, and then quantified again using the KAPA Library Quantification kit. Every immunoSEQ 96-well plate was sequenced on a separate single-read 150-cycle Illumina NextSeq 550 flow cell. On the authors' methods: Because the immunoSEQ output included only junctional sequences and no quality scores, the filtering could not be the same as the filtering used for full-length reads. To assign V/J genes and CDR3, sequences were annotated using PyIR, a Python wrapper for IgBLAST v1.9, with IMGT germline references. Reads were removed for weak V/J assignments (E-value above 1e-6), missing CDR3, stop codons, out-of-frame junctions, or ambiguous translated residues. V3J clonotypes were defined as sequences sharing the same inferred V gene, J gene, and CDR3 amino acid sequence. Percentage overlap between repertoires was calculated by dividing the number of shared unique clonotypes by the size of the smaller repertoire. Three approaches were used to assess repertoire richness: RTK rarefaction, the Chao1 estimator, and Recon v2.1 estimates of unobserved clonotypes. For all TCRbeta clonotypes obtained by the gDNA method from a few donors, generation probabilities were computed with OLGA. The clones in this table, taken by TCRdb from immuneACCESS, are in-frame only. Not every clone is retained; where verified, under half of the shortfall comes from an unresolved V gene, and the cause of the rest is unknown. For V, J and clone size, that table is used; D and trimming come from the DNA. For this sample there are roughly 2,000,000 clones; just over 90% appear just once. More than 1.5% of the sample comes from the top ten.

The chain was built from TRBV27 and TRBJ1-2; perhaps TRBD1 is the D gene, with 6 bases matching. Sample: naive CD8+ T cells from PBMCs. The sample's cell subset or site label, in plain terms: CD45RA+CCR7+. The clonotype originates from a man between 18 and 35 years old in good health. Some clones in this sample may be carry-over from other donors' samples. The CDR3 loop reads CASSFRGTGHGYTF. The nucleotides read TGTGCCAGCAGTTTCCGGGGTACAGGGCATGGCTACACCTTC.